The present entry profiles one T cell receptor beta chain with its context. This sample is drawn from a study of type 1 and type 2 diabetes patients. Study as a whole: Donors were type 1 diabetes, type 2 diabetes, or nondiabetic controls.

The germline V and J ends were trimmed by 4 bases and 5 bases, with 6 bases remaining between them. Germline values: CDR1 SGHDT, CDR2 YYEEEE. CDR3 length: 11 amino acids. PCR was run on genomic DNA. Multiplex PCR with 30 forward and 13 reverse primers amplified the TCR beta CDR3. TCRdb independently ran MiXCR on the multiplex PCR reads; one entry per CDR3 protein. This table holds 250,000 or so distinct CDR3 sequences, around 47% found once. The sequence was obtained from a man aged 18 to 30 with type 2 diabetes. Sequenced sample: peripheral blood mononuclear cells (PBMCs). J is TRBJ1-1 and V is TRBV5-6; D is uncertain. CDR3 nucleotides: TGTGCCAGCAGCGGGGTTACTGAAGCTTTCTTT. Translated: CASSGVTEAFF.